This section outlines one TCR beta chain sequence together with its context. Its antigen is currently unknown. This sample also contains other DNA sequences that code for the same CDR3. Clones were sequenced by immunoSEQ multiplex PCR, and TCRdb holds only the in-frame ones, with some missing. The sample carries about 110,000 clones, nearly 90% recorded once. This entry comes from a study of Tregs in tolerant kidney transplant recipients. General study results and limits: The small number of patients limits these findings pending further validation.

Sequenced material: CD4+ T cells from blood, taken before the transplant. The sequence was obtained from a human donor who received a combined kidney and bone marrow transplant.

The CDR3 DNA reads as TGCAGCGTTGGTCCAGGGGAAGAGACCCAGTACTTC. This translates into CSVGPGEETQYF. The rearrangement joins TRBV29-1 to TRBJ2-5; D possibly corresponds to TRBD1 (6 bases). The CDR3 consists of 12 residues. V lost 4 bases, J lost 3 bases, and 9 bases lay in between. Germline V CDR1 and CDR2: SQVTM, ANQGSEA. The complete variable domain, with remaining parts taken from reference TRBV29-1 and TRBJ2-5, reads SAVISQKPSRDICQRGTSLTIQCQVDSQVTMMFWYRQQPGQSLTLIATANQGSEATYESGFVIDKFPISRPNLTFSTLTVSNMSPEDSSIYLCSVGPGEETQYFGPGTRLLVL.